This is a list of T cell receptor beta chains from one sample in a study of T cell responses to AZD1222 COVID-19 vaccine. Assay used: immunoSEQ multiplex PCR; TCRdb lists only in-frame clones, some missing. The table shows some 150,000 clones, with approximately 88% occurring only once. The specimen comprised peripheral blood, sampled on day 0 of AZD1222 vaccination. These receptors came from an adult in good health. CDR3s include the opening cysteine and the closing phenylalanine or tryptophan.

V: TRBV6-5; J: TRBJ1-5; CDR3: CASSRDRRNQPQHF
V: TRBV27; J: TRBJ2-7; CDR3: CASSLRWTSGSGRTYEQYF
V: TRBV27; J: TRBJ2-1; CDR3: CASSSYSGTGDEQFF
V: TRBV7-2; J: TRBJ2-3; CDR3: CASSLARGGGHTDTQYF
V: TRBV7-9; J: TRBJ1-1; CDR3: CASSDLRIGGGTEAFF
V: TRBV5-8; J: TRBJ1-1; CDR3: CASIRVAEAFF
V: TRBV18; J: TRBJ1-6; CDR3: CASSLDPPGDYNSPLHF
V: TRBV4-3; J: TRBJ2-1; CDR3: CASSLVGGDNEQFF
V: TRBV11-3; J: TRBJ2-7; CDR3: CASSHIQRGDEQYF
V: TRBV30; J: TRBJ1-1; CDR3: CAWSDRVAFF
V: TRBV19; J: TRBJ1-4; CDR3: CASSMTRDRVNEKLFF
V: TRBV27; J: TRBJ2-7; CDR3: CASFSSSYEQYF
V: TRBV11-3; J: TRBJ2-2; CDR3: CASSLERQRANTGELFF
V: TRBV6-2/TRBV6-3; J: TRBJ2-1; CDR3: CASSHFTGVSSYNEQFF
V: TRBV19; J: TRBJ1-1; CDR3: CASSWAGGSLTETFF
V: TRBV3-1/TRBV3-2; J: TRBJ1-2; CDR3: CASSPRTGARDGYTF